The clone carrying this T cell receptor beta chain was counted a single time. Its specificity is not known. Germline V gene lookup returns CDR1 KGHSH and CDR2 LQKENI. The CDR3 totals 15 residues. Germline trimming cut 2 bases from V and 7 bases from J; bases unmatched to any gene: 7. This sample is part of a study of T cell responses to AZD1222 COVID-19 vaccine. Points from the study as a whole: Baseline seropositivity characterized only six AZD1222 recipients.

TCRdb's copy holds only in-frame clones and misses some; the assay was immunoSEQ multiplex PCR. The table lists about 120,000 clones, 85% to 95% of them singletons, with 5% in the top ten. The input for sequencing was peripheral blood, taken 28 days after the second AZD1222 dose. This chain connects TRBV18 to TRBJ2-1, with 8 bases fitting TRBD2. The receptor comes from an adult who received the AZD1222 COVID-19 vaccine. The CDR3 protein is CASSPFSGSGNEQFF. The CDR3 bases are TGTGCCAGCTCACCATTCAGCGGGAGTGGTAATGAGCAGTTCTTC.